Following are 9 T cell receptor beta chains from one sample sequenced in a study of Ad26.COV2.S vaccination and SARS-CoV-2 variants. Treatment meaning: over 15 received Ad26.COV2.S at low or high dose, single or two shots; roughly 5 received placebo; per-sample allocation not given. Sample collection was performed on day 63 after the first vaccine or placebo injection. Method: immunoSEQ multiplex PCR; TCRdb's copy keeps in-frame clones and lacks some. The sample consists of about 400,000 clones, approximately 83% of them appearing once. The sequences come from peripheral blood, collected in a trial of Ad26.COV2.S vaccine versus placebo. All receptors come from a person aged 18 to 65 who received the Ad26.COV2.S COVID-19 vaccine or a placebo.

This chain links TRBV3-1 (or the pseudogene TRBV3-2) with TRBJ1-1, with no clear D. This CDR3 region has 15 residues. CDR1 is LGHDT, CDR2 YNNKEL, per germline (reference sequence). The V gene lost 0 bases and the J gene lost 0 bases, with 8 bases spanning the gap. The chain's CDR3 is CASSQELQMNTEAFF. Written as DNA, the CDR3 is TGTGCCAGCAGCCAAGAGTTACAGATGAACACTGAAGCTTTCTTT.

This clone occurred once. V and J are TRBV2 and TRBJ1-6; possible D gene TRBD1, 6 bases. Trimming took off 8 bases at V and 7 bases at J, with 12 bases between the two ends. CDR1 and CDR2 from the germline V gene are SNHLY and FYNNEI. This CDR3 contains 13 residues. The CDR3 spells CASSPGANSPLHF. CDR3 bases: TGTGCCAGCTCGCCAGGGGCCAATTCACCCCTCCACTTT.

The V gene is TRBV1, the J gene TRBJ1-1. TRBV1 is a listed pseudogene. CDR3 length equals 14 residues. For the CDR3, the DNA is TGCACCAGCAGCCAAGACCCCGTGAACACTGAAGCTTTCTTT. Translated: CTSSQDPVNTEAFF.

The chain uses TRBV2 and TRBJ2-7; 9 bases line up with TRBD2. Germline CDR1 SNHLY, CDR2 FYNNEI. The CDR3 spans 15 residues. The J segment lost 3 bases and the V segment lost 8 bases, leaving 11 bases of the junction unmatched. The DNA for the CDR3 is TGTGCCAGCCTATGGGCGGGAGGGGGTCGCTACGAGCAGTACTTC. It translates to CASLWAGGGRYEQYF.

This chain links TRBV5-1 with TRBJ2-1; the match to TRBD1 covers 11 bases. Trimming at V came to 6 bases and at J to 6 bases, leaving 2 bases not matched to a gene. CDR3 size: 13 residues. Germline V lookup: CDR1 SGHRS, CDR2 YFSETQ. The CDR3 DNA is TGCGCCAGCACGGGACAGGGGGGCAATGAGCAGTTCTTC. Its translation is CASTGQGGNEQFF.

This chain joins TRBV30 and TRBJ1-1, with 12 bases aligning to TRBD1. With 8 bases clipped from V and 5 bases from J, the junction kept 6 bases outside the gene matches. Germline V gene sequence: CDR1 GTSNPN, CDR2 SVGIG (reference sequence). The CDR3 contains 13 residues. For the CDR3, the DNA is TGTGCCCGGGACAGGGGGCTAGGAACTGAAGCTTTCTTT. It yields the protein CARDRGLGTEAFF.

CDR3 sequence: CASSTGSHPYNEQFF. DNA of the CDR3: TGTGCCAGCAGCACGGGGTCTCACCCGTACAATGAGCAGTTCTTC. The chain is built from TRBV4-2 and TRBJ2-1, with D possibly being TRBD2 (5 bases). Germline CDR1 is LGHNA and CDR2 is YNFKEQ. The CDR3 totals 15 residues. The ends were cut back, 5 bases at V and 4 bases at J, with 15 bases in the middle.

This clone appeared a single time. The chain joins TRBV18 to TRBJ1-1; TRBD1 might be the D (5 bases). V was trimmed by 4 bases and J by 9 bases, leaving 15 bases between them. Looked up from germline, CDR1 is KGHSH and CDR2 is LQKENI. The CDR3 extends over 13 amino acids. The CDR3 here is CASSLDAGGKAFF. CDR3 DNA sequence: TGTGCCAGCTCACTTGACGCGGGGGGTAAAGCTTTCTTT.

V is TRBV19 and J is TRBJ1-6, with TRBD1 matching over 7 bases. Trimming cost V 3 bases and J 9 bases; bases outside gene matches: 5. This CDR3 has 14 residues. Germline CDR1 and CDR2: LNHDA and SQIVND (reference sequence). This chain's CDR3 is CASSMADRASPLHF. The CDR3 DNA follows: TGTGCCAGTAGTATGGCCGACAGGGCTTCACCCCTCCACTTT.